This T cell receptor (beta chain) was recovered during a study of cytomegalovirus exposure and HLA in healthy donors. CDR1 SGHNT and CDR2 YYREEE come from the germline V gene (reference sequence). Germline trimming cut 3 bases from V and 6 bases from J; bases unmatched to any gene: 7. The CDR3 runs 16 residues. Researchers ran the PCR with 60 Vbeta and 13 Jbeta primers. Some clones are missing from TCRdb's copy, which holds only in-frame ones; the method was immunoSEQ multiplex PCR. The table records 150,000 to 200,000 clones, more than 75% of them present only once. In the case of this clone: Its antigen is not identified.

Findings of the study overall: Researchers reported in a later analysis that common viral pathogens appeared linked to several top clusters. Immune exposure information comprised only CMV serostatus.

The sequenced sample consisted of PBMCs. The V gene is TRBV5-4, the J gene TRBJ1-6; TRBD1 aligns across 9 bases. This sequence originates from a male donor in good health and CMV-seropositive. This CDR3 is CASSWTGQGFNSPLHF. As DNA, the CDR3 is TGTGCCAGCAGCTGGACCGGACAGGGGTTTAATTCACCCCTCCACTTT.